This is a list of T cell receptor beta chains from one sample in a study of blood T cell repertoires in COVID-19. Libraries were prepared by immunoSEQ multiplex PCR; TCRdb keeps only in-frame clonotypes and omits some of them. The table has around 100,000 clones, around 79% seen once. The sequenced material came from peripheral blood. These receptor sequences come from a man between 65 and 79 years old with active or convalescent COVID-19. Each CDR3 is given with its conserved first and last residue. Each record gives: V gene, J gene, CDR3 protein.

>TRBV7-2|TRBJ1-2
CASNAGQGRGYTF
>TRBV19|TRBJ1-1
CASSPWTGANTEAFF
>TRBV19|TRBJ2-3
CASSIVGQWQYF
>TRBV6-5|TRBJ2-7
CASRGQGSYEQYF
>TRBV28|TRBJ2-1
CASNGLAGVEQFF
>TRBV27|TRBJ2-2
CASSFGTANTGELFF
>TRBV24-1|TRBJ2-3
CATSGGSSGADTQYF
>TRBV25-1|TRBJ1-2
CASRAGYGYTF
>TRBV19|TRBJ2-3
CASSIRTGTGRTDTQYF
>TRBV24-1|TRBJ2-5
CATSARGTSKETQYF
>TRBV6-1|TRBJ2-1
CASSASGGAAGRDEQFF
>TRBV7-3|TRBJ1-1
CASSLQGGGTEAFF
>TRBV5-1|TRBJ2-5
CASSLGTSDSQTQYF
>TRBV24-1|TRBJ1-5
CATSDFLGSNQPQHF
>TRBV6-5|TRBJ1-2
CASSPRQGADYGYTF
>TRBV11-1|TRBJ1-4
CASSLAGSLNEKLFF
>TRBV18|TRBJ1-1
CASSPSQEGAFF
>TRBV19|TRBJ1-5
CASSGDRSQPQHF
>TRBV19|TRBJ2-5
CASSGGLFQSQETQYF
>TRBV5-6|TRBJ1-6
CASSLTGNNSPLHF
>TRBV7-3|TRBJ1-1
CASSPPRAGPTEAFF
>TRBV18|TRBJ2-1
CASSPGLAGVGNEQFF
>TRBV11-2|TRBJ1-4
CASSLERVPRVDRKLFF
>TRBV30|TRBJ1-2
CACRDRESRRYGYTF
>TRBV4-2|TRBJ1-5
CASSQQRGQGNQPQHF
>TRBV19|TRBJ2-3
CASSNGLSTDTQYF
>TRBV28|TRBJ1-3
CASTLRGGLSGNTIYF
>TRBV27|TRBJ1-1
CASSLLRDRGTEAFF
>TRBV27|TRBJ2-7
CASSQQGSSYEQYF
>TRBV28|TRBJ1-5
CASSTPQGLYSNQPQHF
>TRBV5-1|TRBJ1-1
CASSLEGAGTEAFF
>TRBV2|TRBJ1-1
CASIMYRDTEAFF
>TRBV2|TRBJ2-7
CASSDRGEQYF
>TRBV23-1|TRBJ1-5
CASSQRQVGSNQPQHF
>TRBV5-1|TRBJ2-7
CASSLGVSDEQYF
>TRBV4-1|TRBJ1-4
CASSQTAQSNEKLFF
>TRBV24-1|TRBJ2-1
CATSDFSPYSEQFF
>TRBV5-6|TRBJ2-2
CASSFYRGDYDTGELFF
>TRBV5-4|TRBJ1-4
CASMDRSEEKLFF
>TRBV6-5|TRBJ2-7
CASSAGAGVPYEQYF
>TRBV19|TRBJ2-5
CASSIAGEGTVGRTQYF
>TRBV28|TRBJ2-7
CASSEDYRLVHEQYF
>TRBV6-6|TRBJ1-2
CASSYSAGNYGYTF
>TRBV30|TRBJ2-2
CAWRPNSNTGELFF
>TRBV30|TRBJ2-5
CAWSSIAGGQETQYF
>TRBV10-3|TRBJ1-1
CAIKADGGLNTEAFF
>TRBV9|TRBJ2-5
CASSVRQGAETQYF
>TRBV27|TRBJ2-7
CASRPGTGVYEQYF
>TRBV11-2|TRBJ2-7
CASSLTGTYYKQYF
>TRBV7-2|TRBJ2-1
CASSLGTPPREQFF
>TRBV7-9|TRBJ2-2
CASSFDYNTGELFF
>TRBV29-1|TRBJ1-4
CSSPWGGTASEKLFF